One and the same sample provided the 18 T cell receptor beta chains below, sequenced in a study of metastatic and nonmetastatic thyroid tumors. TCRdb re-analyzed the PCR reads using MiXCR. The sample lists over 30,000 clones, 29% occurring once. Thyroid surgery had not been preceded by any treatment in any patient. Material: blood. The origin of the receptors is a female donor with papillary thyroid cancer or a benign thyroid nodule (not recorded which). Some clones in this sample may be carry-over from other donors' samples.

This clone was counted ten times or more. The CDR3 loop is CASSIGLAGDYEQYF. The CDR3 DNA is TGTGCCAGTAGTATAGGACTAGCGGGAGATTACGAGCAGTACTTC. This rearrangement joins TRBV19 to TRBJ2-7, with 12 bases matching TRBD2. Germline V lookup: CDR1 LNHDA, CDR2 SQIVND (reference sequence). The J segment lost 4 bases and the V segment lost 1 base, leaving 2 bases of the junction unmatched. CDR3 length equals 15 residues.

This clone occurred many times. The chain has TRBV19 and TRBJ1-6; 7 bases are shared with TRBD1. The length of the CDR3 is 13 residues. Germline V gives CDR1 LNHDA, CDR2 SQIVND (reference sequence). V trimming: 3 bases; J trimming: 10 bases; junction bases outside the gene matches: 3. The CDR3 sequence: CASSIDRDSPLHF. In nucleotides, the CDR3 is TGTGCCAGTAGTATTGACAGGGACTCACCCCTCCACTTT.

The chain joins TRBV6-1 to TRBJ2-1, with no clear D. Germline V lookup: CDR1 MNHNS, CDR2 SASEGT. This CDR3 comprises 15 residues. V shed 6 bases and J shed 4 bases, with 16 bases lying between them. The DNA of the CDR3 is TGTGCCAGCAGCGACCCCATCGACGAATACAATGAGCAGTTCTTC. It translates to CASSDPIDEYNEQFF.

As to this clone: Since no conserved phenylalanine or tryptophan closes the CDR3, a read error is the likely cause. The chain employs TRBV30 and TRBJ2-1; 8 bases match TRBD2. J lost 5 bases, V lost 3 bases, and 12 bases had no gene match. Germline V lookup: CDR1 GTSNPN, CDR2 SVGIG (reference sequence). CDR3 length equals 16 residues. The CDR3 region is CAWRYRAGALNNEQFI. The CDR3 nucleotides are TGTGCCTGGAGGTACAGAGCGGGGGCCCTGAACAATGAGCAGTTCATC.

This clone was observed many times. This chain joins TRBV9 and TRBJ2-3; 7 bases agree with TRBD2. The V gene end was trimmed by 0 bases and the J gene end by 1 base; junction bases not matched to a gene: 2. CDR1 is SGDLS, CDR2 YYNGEE, per germline. This CDR3 has 15 amino acids. CDR3 protein: CASSVAGGGTDTQYF. DNA of the CDR3: TGTGCCAGCAGCGTAGCGGGGGGTGGCACAGATACGCAGTATTTT.

Comment on this clone: Compared with germline, one end of the junction differs, possibly owing to a read error. The chain employs TRBV5-3 and TRBJ2-7; D remains unclear. TRBV5-3 is reported as an ORF; its role is uncertain. There are 12 residues in the CDR3. The CDR3: CASSYNVYEQYF. CDR3 sequence (DNA): TGTGCCAGCAGCTACAACGTCTACGAGCAGTACTTC.

This clone was detected ten times or more. This specimen includes other DNA sequences encoding the same CDR3. The rearrangement uses TRBV7-8 and TRBJ2-2; TRBD2 matches at 8 bases. The V gene end was trimmed by 4 bases and the J gene end by 5 bases; junction bases not matched to a gene: 12. CDR3 size: 17 residues. The germline CDR1 and CDR2 sequences are SGHVS and FQNEAQ. CDR3 sequence: CASSSPGSGGWTGELFF. The CDR3 nucleotides read TGTGCCAGCAGCTCCCCGGGGAGCGGGGGTTGGACCGGGGAGCTGTTTTTT. The full variable domain, with the rest looked up from reference TRBV7-8 and TRBJ2-2, is GAGVSQSPRYKVAKRGQDVALRCDPISGHVSLFWYQQALGQGPEFLTYFQNEAQLDKSGLPSDRFFAERPEGSVSTLKIQRTQQEDSAVYLCASSSPGSGGWTGELFFGEGSRLTVL.

The chain joins TRBV20-1 to TRBJ2-7, with D possibly TRBD2 on 5 matching bases. V lost 6 bases, J lost 6 bases, and 18 bases lay in between. The CDR3 runs 13 residues. Germline CDR1 and CDR2: DFQATT and SNEGSKA (reference sequence). As DNA, the CDR3 is TGCAGTGCGCCAAGCGGTTTGTCGGCCGAGCAGTACTTC. It specifies CSAPSGLSAEQYF.

As regards this clone: One end of the junction fails to match germline, which may point to a read error. J is TRBJ2-7 and V is TRBV4-1, with 7 bases aligning to TRBD1. The CDR3 extends over 15 amino acids. Germline V gives CDR1 MGHRA, CDR2 YSYEKL. The CDR3 DNA is TGCGCCAGCAGCCAAGACCAGACAGGGTGGTACGATCAGTACTTC. Translated, it gives CASSQDQTGWYDQYF.

This rearrangement joins TRBV20-1 to TRBJ2-7; no firm D call. V was shortened by 4 bases and J by 3 bases, with 16 bases between the two germline ends. Per the germline V gene, CDR1 is DFQATT and CDR2 is SNEGSKA (reference sequence). The CDR3 has 14 residues. The CDR3 reads CSATQPRARYEQYF. In DNA form, the CDR3 reads TGCAGTGCTACCCAACCCCGGGCGCGCTACGAGCAGTACTTC.

This clone was counted many times. The chain has TRBV28 and TRBJ1-1, with D hard to call. CDR1 is MDHEN and CDR2 is SYDVKM in the germline V gene. CDR3 length equals 11 residues. Trimming removed 5 bases from V and 11 bases from J, with 12 bases in between. CDR3 coding DNA: TGTGCCAGCAGTATTCCCTGGAGGGCTTTCTTT. This sequence encodes CASSIPWRAFF.

This clone was counted ten times or more. This chain joins TRBV30 and TRBJ1-4, with a possible D match to TRBD1 (5 bases). The CDR3 is made up of 15 amino acids. CDR1 is GTSNPN, CDR2 SVGIG, per germline (reference sequence). Trimming removed 3 bases from V and 2 bases from J, with 13 bases in between. CDR3 coding DNA: TGTGCCTGGAGCGAGTGGGGGGGGACTAATGAAAAACTGTTTTTT. Protein sequence: CAWSEWGGTNEKLFF.

The J gene is TRBJ2-7, the V gene TRBV20-1; TRBD1 matches 7 bases. Germline V gene data show CDR1 as DFQATT and CDR2 as SNEGSKA (reference sequence). There are 14 residues in the CDR3. Trimming took 5 bases from V and 6 from J; bases not matched to a gene: 13. CDR3 loop: CSAPKTGSRCEQYF. The DNA of the CDR3 is TGCAGTGCTCCCAAGACAGGGAGCAGATGCGAGCAGTACTTC.

The count of this clone is one. A single base separates this from a much larger clone, so it may be a read error. The chain links TRBV7-6 to TRBJ2-5; 7 bases map to TRBD1. The V segment lost 5 bases and the J segment 2 bases; nucleotides outside the gene matches: 5. Germline V CDR1 and CDR2: SGHVS, FNYEAQ. This CDR3 has 14 residues. This CDR3 reads CASSRDSVQETQYF. The CDR3 nucleotides read TGTGCCAGCAGCAGGGACAGCGTACAAGAGACCCAGTACTTC.

The V call is TRBV19, the J call TRBJ2-3, with TRBD1 matching 9 bases. CDR1 is LNHDA, CDR2 SQIVND, per germline (reference sequence). With V trimmed by 7 bases and J by 3 bases, 8 bases remained unmatched. This CDR3 spans 15 amino acids. CDR3 bases: TGTGCCAGTACATCCGGACAGGGGTGGACAGATACGCAGTATTTT. Its protein product is CASTSGQGWTDTQYF.

In its sample, this clone was seen a few times. V and J are TRBV28 and TRBJ1-4, with 11 bases that match TRBD1. Germline V gene sequence: CDR1 MDHEN, CDR2 SYDVKM. Trimming cost V 4 bases and J 6 bases; bases outside gene matches: 4. The CDR3 is 15 residues long. CDR3 protein: CASSYGQGAYEKLFF. The CDR3 DNA is TGTGCCAGCAGTTACGGACAGGGGGCCTATGAAAAACTGTTTTTT.

Turning to this clone: This may come from a read error, since a much larger clone is one base off. This chain joins TRBV2 and TRBJ2-3; D ambiguous. The CDR3 covers 11 residues. Per the germline V gene, CDR1 is SNHLY and CDR2 is FYNNEI. V gave up 6 bases and J gave up 7 bases, with 8 bases separating them. The CDR3 DNA sequence: TGTGCCAGCAGCCAGAAGTATACGCAGTATTTT. Encoded protein: CASSQKYTQYF. Full variable domain (missing parts from reference TRBV2 and TRBJ2-3): EPEVTQTPSHQVTQMGQEVILRCVPISNHLYFYWYRQILGQKVEFLVSFYNNEISEKSEIFDDQFSVERPDGSNFTLKIRSTKLEDSAMYFCASSQKYTQYFGPGTRLTVL.

As to this clone: The junction shows a germline mismatch at one end, possibly a read error. This chain links TRBV24-1 with TRBJ2-2, with TRBD1 matching over 10 bases. The CDR3 is 17 residues long. The germline V gene has CDR1 KGHDR and CDR2 SFDVKD. The CDR3 DNA reads as TGTGCCACCAGTGCCGGCAGGGGACAGGGGTTCACCGTGGAGCTGTTTTTT. It is translated as CATSAGRGQGFTVELFF.